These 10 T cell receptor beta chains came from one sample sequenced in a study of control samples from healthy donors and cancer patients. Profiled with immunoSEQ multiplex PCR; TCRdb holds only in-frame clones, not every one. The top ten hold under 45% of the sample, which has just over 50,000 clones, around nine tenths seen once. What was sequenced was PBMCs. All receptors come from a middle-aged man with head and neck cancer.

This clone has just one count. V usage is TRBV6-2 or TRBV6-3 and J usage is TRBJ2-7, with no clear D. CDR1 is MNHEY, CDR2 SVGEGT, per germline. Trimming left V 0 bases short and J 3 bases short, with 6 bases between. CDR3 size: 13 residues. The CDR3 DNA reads TGTGCCAGCAGTTACTCGGAGAGCTACGAGCAGTACTTC. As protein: CASSYSESYEQYF.

CDR3 coding DNA: TGCGCCAGCAGCCGACAGGGCGGCCACGAGCAGTACTTC. This sequence encodes CASSRQGGHEQYF. The V gene is TRBV10-1, the J gene TRBJ2-7, with 7 bases aligning to TRBD1. The V gene end was trimmed by 6 bases and the J gene end by 5 bases; junction bases not matched to a gene: 7. The CDR3 covers 13 residues. Looked up from germline, CDR1 is WNHNN and CDR2 is SYGVQD (reference sequence).

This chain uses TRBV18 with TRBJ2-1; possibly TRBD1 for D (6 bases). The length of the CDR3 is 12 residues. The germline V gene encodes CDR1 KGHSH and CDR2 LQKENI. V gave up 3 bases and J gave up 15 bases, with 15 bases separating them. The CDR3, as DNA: TGTGCCAGCTCACCGGGGGCAGGTTTTCTGTTCTTC. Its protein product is CASSPGAGFLFF.

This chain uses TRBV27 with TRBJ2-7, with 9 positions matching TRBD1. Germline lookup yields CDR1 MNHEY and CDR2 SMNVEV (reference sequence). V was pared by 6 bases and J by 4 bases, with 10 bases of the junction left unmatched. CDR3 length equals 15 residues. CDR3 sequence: CASRQGARNPYEQYF. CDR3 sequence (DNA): TGTGCCAGCAGACAGGGGGCGCGGAACCCTTACGAGCAGTACTTC.

CDR3 protein: CASSKSGGSSYEQYF. CDR3 coding DNA: TGTGCCAGTAGTAAATCCGGCGGGAGCTCCTACGAGCAGTACTTC. V gene TRBV19 combines with J gene TRBJ2-7, with 7 bases identical to TRBD2. Germline loops: CDR1 LNHDA, CDR2 SQIVND (reference sequence). J was trimmed by 0 bases and V by 4 bases; bases with no gene match: 6. This CDR3 region has 15 residues.

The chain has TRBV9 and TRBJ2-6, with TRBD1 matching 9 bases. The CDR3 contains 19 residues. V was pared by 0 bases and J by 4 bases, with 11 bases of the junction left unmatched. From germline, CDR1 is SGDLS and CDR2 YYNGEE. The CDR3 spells CASSVDVGTGSSGANVLTF. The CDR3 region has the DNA TGTGCCAGCAGCGTAGATGTGGGGACAGGGTCTTCCGGGGCCAACGTCCTGACTTTC. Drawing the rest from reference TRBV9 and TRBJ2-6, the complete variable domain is DSGVTQTPKHLITATGQRVTLRCSPRSGDLSVYWYQQSLDQGLQFLIQYYNGEERAKGNILERFSAQQFPDLHSELNLSSLELGDSALYFCASSVDVGTGSSGANVLTFGAGSRLTVL.

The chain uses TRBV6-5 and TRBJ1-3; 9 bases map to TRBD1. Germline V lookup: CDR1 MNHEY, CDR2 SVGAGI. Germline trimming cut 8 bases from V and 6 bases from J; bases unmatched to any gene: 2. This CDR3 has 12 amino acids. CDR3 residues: CASRQGENTIYF. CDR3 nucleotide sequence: TGTGCCAGCCGACAGGGGGAAAACACCATATATTTT.

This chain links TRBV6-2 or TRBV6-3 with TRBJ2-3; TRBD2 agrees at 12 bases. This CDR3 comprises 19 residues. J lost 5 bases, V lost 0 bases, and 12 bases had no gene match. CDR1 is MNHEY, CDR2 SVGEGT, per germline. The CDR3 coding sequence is TGTGCCAGCAGTTACTCGACTAGCGGGGGCCCATTCTTTGAAGATACGCAGTATTTT. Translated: CASSYSTSGGPFFEDTQYF.

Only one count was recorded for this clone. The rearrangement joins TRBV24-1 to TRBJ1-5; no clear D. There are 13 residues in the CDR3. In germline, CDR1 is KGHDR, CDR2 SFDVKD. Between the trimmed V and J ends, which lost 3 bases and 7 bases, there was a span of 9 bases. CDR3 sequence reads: CATSDRLGQPQHF. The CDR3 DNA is TGTGCCACCAGTGATCGATTAGGACAGCCCCAGCATTTT.

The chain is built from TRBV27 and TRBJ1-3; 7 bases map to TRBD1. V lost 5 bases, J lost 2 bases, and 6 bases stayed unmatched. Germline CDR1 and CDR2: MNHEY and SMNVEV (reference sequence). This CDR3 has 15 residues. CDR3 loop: CASSTRQGAGNTIYF. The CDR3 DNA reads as TGTGCCAGCAGTACAAGACAGGGTGCTGGAAACACCATATATTTT.